Shown below are 5 T cell receptor beta chains from a single sample sequenced in a study of T-cell reconstitution after alpha-beta-depleted transplantation in children. It was with unique molecular identifiers that the TCRbeta library was prepared. TCRdb recomputed calls from the PCR reads with MiXCR, one row per CDR3 protein. The sample contains fewer than 1 million distinct CDR3 sequences, roughly 15% of which appear only once. The material was PBMCs, mostly from graft donor cells, obtained 360 days after TCRalphabeta/CD19-depleted stem cell transplant. These receptors were collected from a male patient between 10 and 17 years old who had a stem cell transplant for acute lymphoblastic leukemia, so the T cells may come from the graft donor.

In its sample, this clonotype was seen many times. This rearrangement joins TRBV20-1 to TRBJ2-1; no reliable D call. The length of the CDR3 is 12 residues. CDR1 is DFQATT and CDR2 is SNEGSKA in the germline V gene (reference sequence). V shed 1 base and J shed 10 bases, with 11 bases lying between them. DNA for the CDR3: TGCAGTGCTAGAGGACCGGGTTGGGAGCAGTTCTTC. It yields the protein CSARGPGWEQFF.

The chain couples TRBV7-8 to TRBJ1-4; D gene ambiguous. V lost 2 bases and J lost 8, with 6 bases in between. The CDR3 has 12 residues. Looked up from germline, CDR1 is SGHVS and CDR2 is FQNEAQ. CDR3 in amino acids: CASSLSREKLFF. CDR3 sequence (DNA): TGTGCCAGCAGCTTATCCCGGGAAAAACTGTTTTTT.

This clonotype has a count of ten or more. The chain employs TRBV7-8 and TRBJ2-1; perhaps TRBD2 as D (5 bases). The V gene lost 9 bases and the J gene lost 9 bases, with 12 bases spanning the gap. The CDR3 is 11 residues long. Germline lookup yields CDR1 SGHVS and CDR2 FQNEAQ. The CDR3 bases are TGTGCCAGAGGCCAGGCGGGTGAGCAGTTCTTC. It yields the protein CARGQAGEQFF. The full variable domain, its missing parts supplied by reference TRBV7-8 and TRBJ2-1, is GAGVSQSPRYKVAKRGQDVALRCDPISGHVSLFWYQQALGQGPEFLTYFQNEAQLDKSGLPSDRFFAERPEGSVSTLKIQRTQQEDSAVYLCARGQAGEQFFGPGTRLTVL.

V gene TRBV7-9 combines with J gene TRBJ1-1, with D possibly being TRBD1 (5 bases). Germline assignment: CDR1 SEHNR and CDR2 FQNEAQ (reference sequence). V shed 0 bases and J shed 0 bases, with 14 bases lying between them. This CDR3 spans 17 amino acids. The CDR3 region has the DNA TGTGCCAGCAGCTTAGCCACCTTAGGGGCGATGAACACTGAAGCTTTCTTT. It codes for CASSLATLGAMNTEAFF.

This clonotype was picked up a small number of times. The chain links TRBV7-2 to TRBJ1-1; 8 bases match TRBD1. Germline V lookup: CDR1 SGHTA, CDR2 FQGNSA. With V trimmed by 5 bases and J by 4 bases, 12 bases remained unmatched. This CDR3 contains 16 residues. The CDR3 nucleotides are TGTGCCAGCAGCGTTTTTCCACGGACAGGGTCCACTGAAGCTTTCTTT. This translates into CASSVFPRTGSTEAFF.